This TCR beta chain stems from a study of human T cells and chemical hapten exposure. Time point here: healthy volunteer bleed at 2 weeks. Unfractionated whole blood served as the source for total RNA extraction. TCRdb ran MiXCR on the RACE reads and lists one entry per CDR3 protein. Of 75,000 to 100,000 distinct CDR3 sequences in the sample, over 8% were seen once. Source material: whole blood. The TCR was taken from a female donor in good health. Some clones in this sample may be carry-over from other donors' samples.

CDR3 loop: CAWEQREEAFF. As DNA, the CDR3 is TGTGCCTGGGAACAAAGGGAGGAAGCTTTCTTT. The chain has TRBV30 and TRBJ1-1; the D is unclear. Germline CDR1 GTSNPN, CDR2 SVGIG (reference sequence). V was shortened by 5 bases and J by 8 bases, with 12 bases between the two germline ends. CDR3 length: 11 residues.